What follows is one T cell receptor beta chain and its context. Its specificity is unknown. The data stem from a study of PD-1 blockade in classical Hodgkin lymphoma. General observations from the study: Newly diagnosed patients had baseline TCR diversity that was reportedly lower than that of healthy donors.

Here immunoSEQ multiplex PCR was the method, and the copy in TCRdb shows in-frame clones only, minus some. The repertoire consists of under 35,000 clones, with 72% occurring once and the leading ten covering approximately 4%. Trimming removed 5 bases at V and 1 base at J, with 12 bases between. Germline values: CDR1 LNHDA, CDR2 SQIVND (reference sequence). This CDR3 is 14 amino acids long. Time point in this sample: cycle 4 day 1 (C4D1), after six to seven weeks of nivolumab. Exposure to brentuximab vedotin varied, and each patient had relapsed following autologous stem cell transplantation. V gene TRBV19 combines with J gene TRBJ2-7; perhaps D is TRBD1 or TRBD2 (5 bases each). The TCR comes from a human donor with classical Hodgkin lymphoma. This sample comprised peripheral blood mononuclear cells (PBMCs), obtained before the fourth cycle of nivolumab. The CDR3 protein is CASSLQGVSYEQYF. The CDR3 region has the DNA TGTGCCAGTAGTCTGCAGGGAGTTTCCTACGAGCAGTACTTC. The full variable domain, with the rest looked up from reference TRBV19 and TRBJ2-7, is DGGITQSPKYLFRKEGQNVTLSCEQNLNHDAMYWYRQDPGQGLRLIYYSQIVNDFQKGDIAEGYSVSREKKESFPLTVTSAQKNPTAFYLCASSLQGVSYEQYFGPGTRLTVT.